The 18 T cell receptor beta chains below were found in one sample sequenced in a study of T cell responses to AZD1222 COVID-19 vaccine. The protocol was immunoSEQ multiplex PCR, while the TCRdb copy is restricted to in-frame clones and leaves out a portion. The table includes 150,000 or so clones, 90% to 95% detected once. Sequenced here: peripheral blood, sampled 28 days after the second AZD1222 dose. All receptors derive from an adult who received the AZD1222 COVID-19 vaccine.

The chain is built from TRBV5-6 and TRBJ1-2, with D unclear. This CDR3 has 14 amino acids. With 0 bases removed from V and 0 bases from J, the gap between germline ends came to 6 bases. CDR1 SGHDT and CDR2 YYEEEE come from the germline V gene. The CDR3, as DNA: TGTGCCAGCAGCTTGGTGGGCTCTAACTATGGCTACACCTTC. Its translation: CASSLVGSNYGYTF.

V usage is TRBV19 and J usage is TRBJ1-2; 11 positions agree with TRBD1. The CDR3 contains 15 residues. Germline V lookup: CDR1 LNHDA, CDR2 SQIVND (reference sequence). J was trimmed by 8 bases and V by 7 bases; bases with no gene match: 12. In nucleotides, the CDR3 is TGTGCCAGTACTTCCTGGACAGGGGGCTCGGCCGGCTACACCTTC. Residues: CASTSWTGGSAGYTF.

This chain's CDR3 is CASSHTESGYTF. CDR3 bases: TGTGCCAGCAGCCATACCGAGTCTGGCTACACCTTC. The chain joins TRBV4-2 to TRBJ1-2, with no clear D. In germline, CDR1 is LGHNA, CDR2 YNFKEQ. There are 12 residues in the CDR3. V dropped 3 bases and J dropped 7 bases, with 9 bases sitting between them.

The V gene is TRBV5-1, the J gene TRBJ1-4; TRBD1 might be the D (5 bases). From germline, CDR1 is SGHRS and CDR2 YFSETQ. The CDR3 totals 16 residues. The V gene lost 3 bases and the J gene lost 3 bases, with 15 bases spanning the gap. The CDR3 protein is CASSSSPGGANEKLFF. The CDR3 nucleotides are TGCGCCAGCAGCTCCTCCCCCGGGGGGGCTAATGAAAAACTGTTTTTT.

The chain has TRBV16 and TRBJ1-1; 9 nucleotides agree with TRBD1. Germline CDR1 KGHSY, CDR2 FQNENV. The CDR3 is 17 residues long. Unmatched junction bases numbered 11, after V lost 5 bases and J lost 1 base. The CDR3 reads CASSTPGQGPRNTEAFF. CDR3 nucleotide sequence: TGTGCCAGCAGCACGCCGGGACAGGGTCCCCGGAACACTGAAGCTTTCTTT.

The V call is TRBV5-4, the J call TRBJ2-5; 7 bases match TRBD1. The V gene's germline CDR1 is SGHNT and CDR2 YYREEE (reference sequence). With 4 bases clipped from V and 2 bases from J, the junction kept 5 bases outside the gene matches. The CDR3 has 14 amino acids. The CDR3 loop is CASSPRTGQETQYF. CDR3 DNA: TGTGCCAGCAGCCCGAGGACAGGTCAAGAGACCCAGTACTTC. Filled out from reference TRBV5-4 and TRBJ2-5, the complete variable domain reads ETGVTQSPTHLIKTRGQQVTLRCSSQSGHNTVSWYQQALGQGPQFIFQYYREEENGRGNFPPRFSGLQFPNYSSELNVNALELDDSALYLCASSPRTGQETQYFGPGTRLLVL.

This clone was found once. The gene calls are TRBV5-1 and TRBJ1-1; maybe TRBD1 (5 bases). Per germline, CDR1 SGHRS and CDR2 YFSETQ. The CDR3 extends over 15 amino acids. Trimming stripped 0 bases from V and 5 bases from J, with 14 bases between. DNA of the CDR3: TGCGCCAGCAGCTTGGACGGCCGGGGGAAGACTGAAGCTTTCTTT. Translation: CASSLDGRGKTEAFF.

The rearrangement uses TRBV7-9 and TRBJ1-1, with D perhaps matching TRBD1 (6 bases). V lost 8 bases, J lost 5 bases, and 9 bases lay in between. The CDR3 covers 11 residues. Germline-derived CDR1 and CDR2 are SEHNR and FQNEAQ (reference sequence). DNA for the CDR3: TGTGCCAGCCGACAGGTGACTGAAGCTTTCTTT. Protein sequence: CASRQVTEAFF.

The chain employs TRBV18 and TRBJ2-3; 9 bases are a match to TRBD2. CDR1 is KGHSH and CDR2 is LQKENI in the germline V gene. This CDR3 region has 15 residues. V lost 6 bases, J lost 2 bases, and 6 bases stayed unmatched. The CDR3 loop is CASSPLAGSTDTQYF. The CDR3 DNA reads TGTGCCAGCTCTCCGCTAGCGGGATCCACAGATACGCAGTATTTT. Drawing the rest from reference TRBV18 and TRBJ2-3, the complete variable domain is NAGVMQNPRHLVRRRGQEARLRCSPMKGHSHVYWYRQLPEEGLKFMVYLQKENIIDESGMPKERFSAEFPKEGPSILRIQQVVRGDSAAYFCASSPLAGSTDTQYFGPGTRLTVL.

The chain joins TRBV23-1 to TRBJ2-3, with D uncertain. TRBV23-1 is sorted into the ORF group, with uncertain function. V lost 6 bases to trimming and J lost 1 base, with 26 bases between them. The length of the CDR3 is 19 residues. The CDR3 bases are TGCGCCAGCAGCCGAGAGATACCCGTGGCCGAGTTGCGCACAGATACGCAGTATTTT. This codes for CASSREIPVAELRTDTQYF.

V usage is TRBV3-1 (or the pseudogene TRBV3-2) and J usage is TRBJ2-3; TRBD2 is a possible D gene (5 bases). V shed 4 bases and J shed 1 base, with 12 bases lying between them. Per germline, CDR1 LGHDT and CDR2 YNNKEL (reference sequence). The CDR3 is made up of 15 amino acids. This chain's CDR3 is CASSPSSGRTDTQYF. The CDR3 bases are TGTGCCAGCAGCCCCTCCAGCGGACGCACAGATACGCAGTATTTT.

The chain couples TRBV5-1 to TRBJ1-2; possible D gene TRBD1, 6 bases. V shed 5 bases and J shed 6 bases, with 14 bases lying between them. This CDR3 spans 13 amino acids. Germline CDR1 is SGHRS and CDR2 is YFSETQ. The CDR3 reads CASRPGEDDGYTF. The CDR3 nucleotides are TGCGCCAGCAGACCAGGGGAGGACGATGGCTACACCTTC.

The V and J genes are TRBV4-2 and TRBJ1-2; no firm D call. This CDR3 is 15 amino acids long. V lost 4 bases, J lost 0 bases, and 12 bases lay in between. Germline V CDR1 and CDR2: LGHNA, YNFKEQ. CDR3 in amino acids: CASSPVTDSNYGYTF. The CDR3 DNA follows: TGTGCCAGCAGCCCCGTAACGGACTCTAACTATGGCTACACCTTC.

The V gene is TRBV23-1, the J gene TRBJ1-2; tentatively, D is TRBD1 (6 bases). TRBV23-1 is annotated as an ORF whose role is uncertain. Between the trimmed V and J ends, which lost 3 bases and 2 bases, there was a span of 19 bases. The CDR3 length is 17 residues. CDR3 DNA sequence: TGCGCCAGCAGTCACGGGGCCGTGAAGGGGGGGAACTATGGCTACACCTTC. Its protein product is CASSHGAVKGGNYGYTF.

The V call is TRBV7-9, the J call TRBJ1-4; no firm D call. The germline V gene encodes CDR1 SEHNR and CDR2 FQNEAQ (reference sequence). With 6 bases removed from V and 8 bases from J, the gap between germline ends came to 10 bases. The CDR3 is made up of 12 amino acids. CDR3 sequence: CASRPGFEKLFF. The DNA for the CDR3 is TGTGCCAGCAGACCGGGGTTCGAAAAACTGTTTTTT.

The chain joins TRBV7-9 to TRBJ2-2, with TRBD1 identical over 8 bases. J lost 7 bases, V lost 2 bases, and 3 bases had no gene match. The germline V gene has CDR1 SEHNR and CDR2 FQNEAQ (reference sequence). The CDR3 covers 14 residues. CDR3 residues: CASSLSGQGGELFF. The CDR3, as DNA: TGTGCCAGCAGCTTATCAGGACAGGGCGGGGAGCTGTTTTTT.

The rearrangement uses TRBV11-2 and TRBJ2-5, with TRBD1 as a possible D gene (6 bases). The CDR3 spans 15 residues. Trimming stripped 5 bases from V and 0 bases from J, with 13 bases between. CDR1 is SGHAT, CDR2 FQNNGV, per germline. CDR3 residues: CASSGQGLYQETQYF. Here the CDR3 DNA reads TGTGCCAGCAGCGGCCAGGGGCTGTACCAAGAGACCCAGTACTTC.

J is TRBJ2-7 and V is TRBV6-2 or TRBV6-3, with D possibly called TRBD1 or TRBD2 (5 bases each). Germline V gene sequence: CDR1 MNHEY, CDR2 SVGEGT. V dropped 0 bases and J dropped 3 bases, with 9 bases sitting between them. This CDR3 comprises 14 residues. This chain's CDR3 is CASSYSGDVYEQYF. DNA of the CDR3: TGTGCCAGCAGTTACTCGGGGGACGTCTACGAGCAGTACTTC.